These 32 T cell receptor beta chains came from one sample sequenced in a study of molecular identifiers for immune sequencing clone quantification. Via MiXCR, TCRdb re-called the PCR reads, giving one row per CDR3 protein. The repertoire holds about 630,000 distinct CDR3 sequences, roughly 27% seen once, with 0.6% to 0.9% in the top ten. Material: naive CD8+ T cells from blood, with Jurkat cell RNA spiked in. Subset reported: FACS-sorted CD8+CD4-CCR7+CD45RA+ naive T cells. These receptors all come from a human donor in good health. Some libraries in this study had Jurkat cell RNA spiked in.

This clonotype was detected only a few times. One base away lies a much larger clone, so this may be a sequencing read error. The chain's CDR3 is CAGSSGTSDEQYF. CDR3 bases: TGTGCCGGCAGTTCCGGGACTAGCGACGAGCAGTACTTC. V usage is TRBV6-6 and J usage is TRBJ2-7; 10 nucleotides align to TRBD2. The length of the CDR3 is 13 residues. Germline CDR1 reads MNHNY; CDR2 reads SVGAGI (reference sequence).

This clonotype was detected a few times. The J gene is TRBJ2-1, the V gene TRBV6-2 or TRBV6-3; 8 bases are a match to TRBD1. In germline, CDR1 is MNHEY, CDR2 SVGEGT. The CDR3 sequence is 16 residues long. The junction had 6 bases not matched to a gene; V was cut back by 2 bases and J by 3 bases. DNA of the CDR3: TGTGCCAGCAGTTACGACGACAGGGGAGGCTACAATGAGCAGTTCTTC. Protein product: CASSYDDRGGYNEQFF.

The CDR3 DNA sequence: TGTGCCAGTAGTATAGACCCCTCTAGCGGTTACAATGAGCAGTTCTTC. Protein product: CASSIDPSSGYNEQFF. The rearrangement uses TRBV19 and TRBJ2-1; 7 nucleotides match TRBD2. The trim removed 0 bases at V and 4 bases at J, leaving 6 bases unmatched. The CDR3 runs 16 residues. Germline V gene data show CDR1 as LNHDA and CDR2 as SQIVND (reference sequence).

At least ten counts were recorded for this clonotype. This chain links TRBV27 with TRBJ2-7; 9 positions match TRBD2. Trimming removed 2 bases from V and 3 bases from J; junction bases left unmatched: 5. This CDR3 contains 15 residues. Germline loops: CDR1 MNHEY, CDR2 SMNVEV (reference sequence). The CDR3 here is CASSLRAGGYYEQYF. The DNA of the CDR3 is TGTGCCAGCAGTTTAAGGGCGGGAGGGTACTACGAGCAGTACTTC.

V and J are TRBV3-1 and TRBJ2-7; 7 bases are a match to TRBD2. This CDR3 is built from 16 residues. V trimming: 0 bases; J trimming: 3 bases; junction bases outside the gene matches: 8. CDR1 and CDR2 from the germline V gene are LGHDT and YNNKEL (reference sequence). The CDR3 sequence: CASSQDIGLAVYEQYF. CDR3 nucleotides: TGTGCCAGCAGCCAAGATATAGGGCTAGCGGTCTACGAGCAGTACTTC.

On this clonotype: This clone may be a read error of a much larger clone one base away. Since no conserved phenylalanine or tryptophan closes the CDR3, a read error is the likely cause. The rearrangement links TRBV5-1 to TRBJ2-1; D gene unclear. Trimming took off 4 bases at V and 9 bases at J, with 8 bases between the two ends. Germline CDR1 and CDR2: SGHRS and YFSETQ. The CDR3 runs 11 residues. The CDR3 bases are TGCGCCAGCAGCCTGACTGGTGAGCAGTTCTCC. Amino acid sequence: CASSLTGEQFS.

This clonotype was detected only a few times. This sequence joins TRBV27 and TRBJ2-3, with 8 bases identical to TRBD2. The V and J ends lost 6 bases and 7 bases, in that order; junction bases with no gene match: 12. In germline, CDR1 is MNHEY, CDR2 SMNVEV (reference sequence). This CDR3 has 15 residues. CDR3 sequence reads: CASRVSGAQGYTQYF. CDR3 nucleotide sequence: TGTGCCAGCAGGGTTAGCGGGGCCCAGGGGTATACGCAGTATTTT.

V is TRBV14 and J is TRBJ2-2, with a weak D call TRBD1 (6 bases). The CDR3 covers 16 residues. V lost 2 bases and J 8 bases, leaving 18 bases between the germline ends. Germline V gene data show CDR1 as SGHDN and CDR2 as FVKESK. The CDR3 sequence is CASSQRDTEEAGELFF. The CDR3 region has the DNA TGTGCCAGCAGCCAACGGGACACGGAGGAGGCTGGGGAGCTGTTTTTT. Together with reference TRBV14 and TRBJ2-2, the CDR3 gives the full variable domain: EAGVTQFPSHSVIEKGQTVTLRCDPISGHDNLYWYRRVMGKEIKFLLHFVKESKQDESGMPNNRFLAERTGGTYSTLKVQPAELEDSGVYFCASSQRDTEEAGELFFGEGSRLTVL.

The J gene is TRBJ2-2, the V gene TRBV5-6; no clear D gene. Germline V lookup: CDR1 SGHDT, CDR2 YYEEEE. The CDR3 consists of 15 residues. Trimming removed 0 bases at V and 4 bases at J, with 10 bases between. DNA for the CDR3: TGTGCCAGCAGCTTGGGCGATCGTATCACCGGGGAGCTGTTTTTT. Protein: CASSLGDRITGELFF.

Concerning this clonotype itself: The junction does not match germline at one end; this may be a read error. The chain recombines TRBV7-9 with TRBJ1-4; 9 nucleotides align to TRBD1. Per germline, CDR1 SEHNR and CDR2 FQNEAQ (reference sequence). This CDR3 comprises 15 residues. CDR3 sequence: CASSLPWDREEKPFF. In DNA form, the CDR3 reads TGTGCCAGCAGCTTGCCATGGGACAGGGAGGAAAAACCGTTTTTT.

The rearrangement links TRBV29-1 to TRBJ1-2; a possible D gene is TRBD1 (5 bases). V was clipped by 4 bases and J by 8 bases, with 17 bases between them. The V gene's germline CDR1 is SQVTM and CDR2 ANQGSEA. This CDR3 spans 13 amino acids. The CDR3 DNA reads as TGCAGCGTTGTGAAGGGGCTCGAAAAAGGCTACACCTTC. This encodes CSVVKGLEKGYTF. Drawing the rest from reference TRBV29-1 and TRBJ1-2, the complete variable domain is SAVISQKPSRDICQRGTSLTIQCQVDSQVTMMFWYRQQPGQSLTLIATANQGSEATYESGFVIDKFPISRPNLTFSTLTVSNMSPEDSSIYLCSVVKGLEKGYTFGSGTRLTVV.

This chain links TRBV5-6 with TRBJ2-3, with no clear D. V was trimmed by 1 base and J by 0 bases, leaving 12 bases between them. Germline CDR1 reads SGHDT; CDR2 reads YYEEEE. CDR3 size: 16 residues. This CDR3 is CASSLWRTSSTDTQYF. The CDR3, as DNA: TGTGCCAGCAGCTTGTGGCGAACATCTAGCACAGATACGCAGTATTTT.

A few counts support this clonotype. V usage is TRBV4-1 and J usage is TRBJ1-5; D ambiguous. Trimming shortened V by 1 base and J by 5 bases, and 3 bases separated the two germline ends. In germline, CDR1 is MGHRA, CDR2 YSYEKL. CDR3 length equals 12 residues. CDR3: CASSQVDQPQHF. CDR3 bases: TGCGCCAGCAGCCAAGTGGATCAGCCCCAGCATTTT.

J is TRBJ2-7 and V is TRBV13; TRBD1 matches at 7 bases. There are 14 residues in the CDR3. Germline-derived CDR1 and CDR2 are PRHDT and FYEKMQ (reference sequence). The V segment lost 5 bases and the J segment 2 bases; nucleotides outside the gene matches: 6. DNA of the CDR3: TGTGCCAGCAGCCATGCGACAGGGACCTACGAGCAGTACTTC. Amino acids: CASSHATGTYEQYF.

This clonotype has more than one count but fewer than ten. The V and J genes are TRBV7-9 and TRBJ2-2; D remains ambiguous. This CDR3 has 16 residues. In germline, CDR1 is SEHNR, CDR2 FQNEAQ (reference sequence). The V and J ends lost 1 base and 4 bases respectively, with 13 bases between them. In nucleotides, the CDR3 is TGTGCCAGCAGCTTAGTTTTAAGGAAAAGCACCGGGGAGCTGTTTTTT. Its protein is CASSLVLRKSTGELFF.

Remarks on this clonotype: This could be a read error, since a much larger clone is one nucleotide away. The chain uses TRBV7-8 and TRBJ2-1, with D possibly called TRBD1 or TRBD2 (5 bases each). The CDR3 totals 15 residues. Trimming pared 5 bases from V and 8 bases from J, leaving 19 bases between. Per the germline V gene, CDR1 is SGHVS and CDR2 is FQNEAQ. CDR3 sequence reads: CASSLGPHPADEQFF. Here the CDR3 DNA reads TGTGCCAGCAGCCTGGGACCTCATCCTGCCGATGAGCAGTTCTTC.

This rearrangement joins TRBV9 to TRBJ2-1; possibly TRBD1 for D (5 bases). Between the trimmed V and J ends, which lost 0 bases and 1 base, there was a span of 8 bases. Germline V gene lookup returns CDR1 SGDLS and CDR2 YYNGEE. This CDR3 comprises 15 residues. Here the CDR3 DNA reads TGTGCCAGCAGCGTAGGGGGCAATTCCTACAATGAGCAGTTCTTC. Protein sequence: CASSVGGNSYNEQFF.

This clonotype was counted a few times. The chain uses TRBV7-9 and TRBJ1-3; a possible D gene is TRBD1 (5 bases). Trimming pared 1 base from V and 1 base from J, leaving 14 bases between. The CDR3 has 17 amino acids. Per the germline V gene, CDR1 is SEHNR and CDR2 is FQNEAQ (reference sequence). CDR3 amino acids: CASSLGPPGPSGNTIYF. For the CDR3, the DNA is TGTGCCAGCAGCTTAGGACCCCCGGGGCCTTCTGGAAACACCATATATTTT. Complete variable domain (other parts from reference TRBV7-9 and TRBJ1-3): DTGVSQNPRHKITKRGQNVTFRCDPISEHNRLYWYRQTLGQGPEFLTYFQNEAQLEKSRLLSDRFSAERPKGSFSTLEIQRTEQGDSAMYLCASSLGPPGPSGNTIYFGEGSWLTVV.

In this sample, this clonotype turned up many times. The chain uses TRBV27 and TRBJ1-5, with a possible D match to TRBD1 (6 bases). The CDR3 sequence is 14 residues long. Germline CDR1 reads MNHEY; CDR2 reads SMNVEV (reference sequence). Trimming removed 8 bases at V and 5 bases at J, with 16 bases between. DNA for the CDR3: TGTGCCAGCTCACCAGGGGTCAACTATCAGCCCCAGCATTTT. It specifies CASSPGVNYQPQHF.

This clonotype came up a few times. This chain uses TRBV27 with TRBJ1-5; D remains unclear. V was clipped by 0 bases and J by 6 bases, with 6 bases between them. The germline V gene encodes CDR1 MNHEY and CDR2 SMNVEV (reference sequence). This CDR3 contains 13 residues. The CDR3 nucleotides are TGTGCCAGCAGTTTATCGATGGGTCAGCCCCAGCATTTT. This sequence encodes CASSLSMGQPQHF.

This clonotype came up many times. The rearrangement uses TRBV6-5 and TRBJ2-6; D possibly uses TRBD1 or TRBD2 (5 bases each). Trimming took 4 bases from V and 2 from J, leaving 15 bases between them. This CDR3 is built from 17 residues. Germline V CDR1 and CDR2: MNHEY, SVGAGI. CDR3 sequence (DNA): TGTGCCAGCAGTTCCCCTCCACTGGGACCTGGGGCCAACGTCCTGACTTTC. Its translation: CASSSPPLGPGANVLTF.

Many counts were recorded for this clonotype. The chain couples TRBV25-1 to TRBJ1-4, with 8 bases matching TRBD1. The J segment lost 10 bases and the V segment lost 1 base, leaving 2 bases of the junction unmatched. CDR1 and CDR2 (germline): MGHDK, SYGVNS. This CDR3 spans 13 amino acids. The CDR3 bases are TGTGCCAGCAGTGAATTGGGGACAGGAAAACTGTTTTTT. Its protein is CASSELGTGKLFF.

The chain recombines TRBV21-1 with TRBJ2-1; the table gives TRBD1 as D, unverified against the DNA. TRBV21-1 is assigned pseudogene status. The CDR3 has 17 amino acids. The CDR3 region is CASSNYPGGPVEGEQFF. CDR3 sequence (DNA): TGTGCCAGCAGCAATTATCCAGGGGGGCCGGTGGAGGGTGAGCAGTTCTTC.

This clonotype has ten or more counts. This chain uses TRBV7-9 with TRBJ2-7, with 11 bases aligning to TRBD1. The CDR3 length is 15 residues. V gave up 6 bases and J gave up 4 bases; unmatched junction bases: 8. Germline V lookup: CDR1 SEHNR, CDR2 FQNEAQ (reference sequence). In nucleotides, the CDR3 is TGTGCCAGCAGTCTTGGACAGGGGGCGTTGTACGAGCAGTACTTC. Translating gives CASSLGQGALYEQYF.

This clonotype came up many times. V is TRBV4-3 and J is TRBJ2-4; 7 bases line up with TRBD1. Looked up from germline, CDR1 is LGHNA and CDR2 is YSLEER. The CDR3 spans 15 residues. The ends lost 4 bases at V and 5 bases at J; junction bases unmatched: 8. The CDR3 sequence is CASSPDRALENIQYF. The CDR3 DNA reads TGCGCCAGCAGCCCCGACAGGGCCCTTGAAAACATTCAGTACTTC.

This clonotype was observed many times. CDR3 amino acids: CASSIVSLGNQPQHF. The CDR3 region has the DNA TGTGCCAGTAGTATAGTTTCACTCGGCAATCAGCCCCAGCATTTT. The rearrangement joins TRBV19 to TRBJ1-5; D not certain. There are 15 residues in the CDR3. Trimming stripped 1 base from V and 2 bases from J, with 9 bases between. Germline lookup yields CDR1 LNHDA and CDR2 SQIVND (reference sequence). Supplemented by reference TRBV19 and TRBJ1-5, the full variable domain reads DGGITQSPKYLFRKEGQNVTLSCEQNLNHDAMYWYRQDPGQGLRLIYYSQIVNDFQKGDIAEGYSVSREKKESFPLTVTSAQKNPTAFYLCASSIVSLGNQPQHFGDGTRLSIL.

Concerning this clonotype itself: A much larger clone lies a single base off, so this may be a read error. The CDR3 does not close with the conserved phenylalanine or tryptophan, likely indicating a read error. The chain links TRBV7-2 to TRBJ2-7; D unclear. Germline CDR1 is SGHTA and CDR2 is FQGNSA. V was pared by 5 bases and J by 3 bases, with 8 bases between. The CDR3 consists of 12 residues. CDR3 sequence (DNA): TGTGCCAGCAGCCCCTCTCGCTACGAGCAGTACTCC. It yields the protein CASSPSRYEQYS.

The chain joins TRBV13 to TRBJ1-2; D possibly corresponds to TRBD1 (5 bases). Germline CDR1 PRHDT, CDR2 FYEKMQ (reference sequence). The CDR3 has 14 residues. Trimming cost V 5 bases and J 4 bases, with 14 bases left between them. The CDR3, as DNA: TGTGCCAGCAGCCCTGGGACGGACATCTATGGCTACACCTTC. Protein sequence: CASSPGTDIYGYTF.

This clonotype was seen many times. The CDR3 protein is CASSTGGSTYEQYF. The CDR3, as DNA: TGTGCCAGCAGTACAGGGGGCTCAACGTACGAGCAGTACTTC. This chain connects TRBV27 to TRBJ2-7, with TRBD1 matching 9 bases. CDR1 and CDR2 (germline): MNHEY, SMNVEV (reference sequence). The ends lost 5 bases at V and 4 bases at J; junction bases unmatched: 6. The CDR3 consists of 14 residues.

This clonotype was recorded at least ten times. The chain recombines TRBV28 with TRBJ2-7; D possibly corresponds to TRBD2 (6 bases). The V end was cut by 8 bases, the J end by 2 bases, with 10 bases between. The CDR3 is 12 amino acids. CDR1 MDHEN and CDR2 SYDVKM come from the germline V gene. CDR3 residues: CASEGGTYEQYF. The DNA of the CDR3 is TGTGCCAGCGAGGGCGGGACCTACGAGCAGTACTTC. The variable domain in full, with the rest retrieved from reference TRBV28 and TRBJ2-7, is DVKVTQSSRYLVKRTGEKVFLECVQDMDHENMFWYRQDPGLGLRLIYFSYDVKMKEKGDIPEGYSVSREKKERFSLILESASTNQTSMYLCASEGGTYEQYFGPGTRLTVT.

The chain has TRBV24-1 and TRBJ2-1; the match to TRBD2 covers 8 bases. Germline-derived CDR1 and CDR2 are KGHDR and SFDVKD. This CDR3 has 14 amino acids. The junction had 4 bases not matched to a gene; V was cut back by 9 bases and J by 1 base. The chain's CDR3 is CATPSGGSYNEQFF. Written as DNA, the CDR3 is TGTGCCACCCCATCGGGGGGGTCCTACAATGAGCAGTTCTTC.

This clonotype was seen at least ten times. The rearrangement joins TRBV28 to TRBJ1-4, with unresolved D. The CDR3 is made up of 17 amino acids. V dropped 5 bases and J dropped 0 bases, with 16 bases sitting between them. CDR1 and CDR2 from the germline V gene are MDHEN and SYDVKM. The DNA of the CDR3 is TGTGCCAGCAGTGAGGGCCCGCCTGCGGCAACTAATGAAAAACTGTTTTTT. This translates into CASSEGPPAATNEKLFF.